These T cell receptor beta chains were read from a single sample in a study of T cell repertoires and HLA-DP antigens. These receptors have no known antigen. Libraries were prepared by immunoSEQ multiplex PCR; TCRdb keeps only in-frame clonotypes and omits some of them. The sample holds around 100,000 clones, 92% seen once. The sequenced sample consisted of CD4+ T cells from PBMCs. Receptors were obtained from a woman aged 18 to 35 in good health and CMV-seronegative. Each CDR3 is given with its conserved first and last residue. The order of the fields is CDR3 length, clone size, D gene, V gene, J gene, CDR3 protein, CDR3 DNA. The D gene is left open where the match is weak. The size field is filled for only some rows; it gives once, few, many or a size class.

>15|-|-|TRBV5-8|TRBJ1-2
CASSLVERPGYGYTF
TGTGCCAGCAGCTTGGTTGAGAGACCGGGCTATGGCTACACCTTC
>16|-|TRBD2|TRBV13|TRBJ2-1
CASSLPPSGTYNEQFF
TGTGCCAGCAGCCTCCCCCCTAGCGGGACCTACAATGAGCAGTTCTTC
>14|-|TRBD1|TRBV11-3|TRBJ2-5
CASSPGQGEETQYF
TGTGCCAGCAGCCCGGGACAGGGGGAAGAGACCCAGTACTTC
>15|-|-|TRBV5-8|TRBJ1-1
CASSLRSRENTEAFF
TGTGCCAGCAGCTTGAGGTCCAGGGAGAACACTGAAGCTTTCTTT
>15|-|TRBD2|TRBV11-1|TRBJ2-7
CASSLSPSGTYEQYF
TGTGCCAGCAGCTTATCTCCTAGCGGGACCTACGAGCAGTACTTC
>13|-|-|TRBV9|TRBJ2-2
CASSVELNGELFF
TGTGCCAGCAGCGTAGAGCTCAACGGGGAGCTGTTTTTT
>13|-|TRBD1|TRBV19|TRBJ2-7
CATQTGGGNEQYF
TGTGCCACCCAAACAGGGGGCGGAAACGAGCAGTACTTC
>15|-|-|TRBV5-4|TRBJ2-1
CASSLKTQGRNEQFF
TGTGCCAGCAGCTTAAAAACGCAGGGTCGAAATGAGCAGTTCTTC
>16|-|-|TRBV5-1|TRBJ2-2
CASSNHRDVNTGELFF
TGCGCCAGCAGCAACCACCGGGACGTGAACACCGGGGAGCTGTTTTTT
>15|-|TRBD2|TRBV5-4|TRBJ2-2
CASSLQLADTGELFF
TGTGCCAGCAGCTTGCAGCTAGCGGATACCGGGGAGCTGTTTTTT
>17|-|-|TRBV7-9|TRBJ1-2
CASSLVAGGQGNYGYTF
TGTGCCAGCAGCTTAGTCGCCGGGGGGCAGGGGAACTATGGCTACACCTTC
>13|-|TRBD1|TRBV2|TRBJ1-2
CASTERDSYGYTF
TGTGCCAGCACCGAACGGGACAGCTATGGCTACACCTTC
>17|-|TRBD1|TRBV7-9|TRBJ1-2
CASSLDSGTGVQRGYTF
TGTGCCAGCAGCTTAGATTCCGGGACAGGGGTGCAGCGGGGCTACACCTTC
>11|-|-|TRBV20-1|TRBJ2-1
CSGTDGNEQFF
TGCAGTGGGACGGATGGCAATGAGCAGTTCTTC
>15|-|-|TRBV7-9|TRBJ2-5
CASSPGQGPQETQYF
TGTGCCAGCAGCCCAGGCCAGGGACCCCAAGAGACCCAGTACTTC
>16|-|TRBD2|TRBV4-3|TRBJ2-1
CASSQDNLAVYNEQFF
TGCGCCAGCAGCCAAGATAACCTAGCGGTCTACAATGAGCAGTTCTTC
>15|-|TRBD1|TRBV9|TRBJ1-2
CASSAETGVSYGYTF
TGTGCCAGCAGCGCGGAGACAGGGGTTAGTTATGGCTACACCTTC
>14|-|TRBD1|TRBV7-6|TRBJ1-6
CASSLEGAGSPLHF
TGTGCCAGCAGCTTAGAGGGGGCCGGGTCACCCCTCCACTTT
>14|-|-|TRBV14|TRBJ1-4
CASSLRGGGGKLFF
TGTGCCAGCAGCCTCCGAGGGGGGGGAGGAAAACTGTTTTTT
>14|-|TRBD1|TRBV6-5|TRBJ2-1
CATGGGNSYNEQFF
TGTGCCACAGGGGGCGGGAATTCCTACAATGAGCAGTTCTTC
>15|-|-|TRBV7-2|TRBJ1-1
CASSFRSEGNTEAFF
TGTGCCAGCAGCTTCAGGTCGGAAGGGAACACTGAAGCTTTCTTT
>11|-|-|TRBV6-6|TRBJ1-4
CASGASEKLFF
TGTGCCTCGGGGGCCAGCGAAAAACTGTTTTTT
>14|-|-|TRBV7-3|TRBJ2-1
CASSPKPQGNEQFF
TGTGCCAGCAGCCCTAAGCCACAGGGCAATGAGCAGTTCTTC
>16|-|-|TRBV19|TRBJ1-1
CASRTGGTIPNTEAFF
TGTGCCAGTAGGACGGGGGGCACGATACCGAACACTGAAGCTTTCTTT
>16|-|-|TRBV18|TRBJ1-6
CASSPPGSGPNSPLHF
TGTGCCAGCTCACCACCGGGCTCAGGCCCAAATTCACCCCTCCACTTT
>13|-|-|TRBV7-8|TRBJ2-2
CASSLVSAGELFF
TGTGCCAGCAGCTTAGTTTCAGCCGGGGAGCTGTTTTTT
>14|-|-|TRBV6-5|TRBJ1-4
CASRTGQGREKLFF
TGTGCCAGCAGGACTGGGCAGGGTAGGGAAAAACTGTTTTTT
>14|-|TRBD1|TRBV2|TRBJ1-5
CASTPGQGFQPQHF
TGTGCCAGCACCCCGGGACAGGGGTTTCAGCCCCAGCATTTT
>15|-|-|TRBV7-7|TRBJ2-5
CASSITLGREETQYF
TGTGCTAGCAGCATCACCTTGGGCAGGGAAGAGACCCAGTACTTC
>15|-|-|TRBV4-2|TRBJ1-2
CASLKQGTGNYGYTF
TGTGCCAGCTTGAAACAGGGAACGGGAAACTATGGCTACACCTTC
>12|-|-|TRBV19|TRBJ1-2
CASYRARDGYTF
TGTGCCAGCTACAGGGCTCGAGATGGCTACACCTTC
>14|once|TRBD1|TRBV5-1|TRBJ2-1
CASSLASGGNEQFF
TGCGCCAGCAGCTTGGCGTCAGGGGGAAATGAGCAGTTCTTC
>16|-|-|TRBV28|TRBJ1-3
CASSSNGKGIGNTIYF
TGTGCCAGCAGTTCAAACGGAAAGGGGATCGGAAACACCATATATTTT
>14|-|-|TRBV6-1|TRBJ2-1
CASISITMDNEQFF
TGTGCCAGCATTAGTATCACTATGGACAATGAGCAGTTCTTC
>15|-|TRBD1|TRBV6-1|TRBJ2-1
CASSDGTGGRGEQFF
TGTGCCAGCAGTGACGGGACAGGGGGGCGAGGTGAGCAGTTCTTC
>16|-|-|TRBV19|TRBJ2-1
CASSTLRGAGSDEQFF
TGTGCCAGTAGTACGCTCCGGGGTGCGGGGAGCGACGAGCAGTTCTTC
>15|once|TRBD2|TRBV28|TRBJ2-7
CASSPRLAGLYEQYF
TGTGCCAGCAGTCCCCGGCTAGCGGGGCTCTACGAGCAGTACTTC
>12|-|-|TRBV29-1|TRBJ2-5
CSVRPGRETQYF
TGCAGCGTCCGGCCAGGACGGGAGACCCAGTACTTC
>13|-|-|TRBV7-3|TRBJ2-3
CASSLFPDDTQYF
TGTGCCAGCAGCTTATTTCCCGATGATACGCAGTATTTT
>15|-|TRBD1|TRBV27|TRBJ1-1
CASRFDDRGLTEAFF
TGTGCCAGCAGATTCGATGACAGGGGGCTCACTGAAGCTTTCTTT
>15|once|-|TRBV7-2|TRBJ2-5
CASCSSGRWVETQYF
TGTGCCAGCTGCAGCTCGGGTCGGTGGGTGGAGACCCAGTACTTC
>14|-|TRBD1|TRBV18|TRBJ1-2
CASSPLRGGGSYTF
TGTGCCAGCTCACCACTCAGAGGGGGCGGAAGCTACACCTTC
>16|few|-|TRBV7-2|TRBJ1-6
CASSLVPVRVDSPLHF
TGTGCCAGCAGCTTAGTACCGGTCAGGGTGGATTCACCCCTCCACTTT
>17|few|-|TRBV5-5|TRBJ1-1
CASSLGTRGRGNTEAFF
TGTGCCAGCAGCTTGGGAACACGGGGGCGAGGGAACACTGAAGCTTTCTTT
>16|-|-|TRBV29-1|TRBJ2-1
CSVHRKARGPYNEQFF
TGCAGCGTTCACAGAAAGGCCAGGGGCCCTTACAATGAGCAGTTCTTC
>14|few|-|TRBV7-9|TRBJ1-2
CASSKDSTSGGYTF
TGTGCCAGCAGCAAGGACAGCACGTCTGGGGGCTACACCTTC
>15|-|-|TRBV7-8|TRBJ2-2
CASSFPRGSPGELFF
TGTGCCAGCAGCTTCCCCCGAGGGAGCCCCGGGGAGCTGTTTTTT
>16|once|-|TRBV5-1|TRBJ2-2
CASRILDSSDTGELFF
TGCGCCAGCAGAATTTTAGACTCCTCAGACACCGGGGAGCTGTTTTTT
>14|-|TRBD1|TRBV30|TRBJ1-5
CAWSSTGGYQPQHF
TGTGCCTGGAGTTCGACAGGGGGTTATCAGCCCCAGCATTTT
>14|-|-|TRBV2|TRBJ2-3
CASSTLRGSDTQYF
TGTGCCAGCAGCACCCTCCGGGGCTCAGATACGCAGTATTTT